A selection of T cell receptor beta chains follows, all from one sample in a study of blood T cell repertoires in COVID-19. Using immunoSEQ multiplex PCR, the repertoire was profiled, and TCRdb retains in-frame clones only, with some absent. The sample has 150,000 to 200,000 clones, about 80% seen once; the top ten hold around 13%. Sequenced material: peripheral blood. The receptors shown here come from a man aged 70 or older who had recovered from COVID-19. Each CDR3 is given with its conserved first and last residue. A D gene is named only where the DNA matches it firmly. Part of the rows lack a size; the others show once, few, many or a class for expanded clones.

d_gene | j_gene | v_gene | abundance | CDR3aa | CDR3nt
TRBD2 | TRBJ2-1 | TRBV10-3 | once | CAIGGRGGNEQFF | TGTGCCATCGGCGGGAGGGGAGGCAATGAGCAGTTCTTC
TRBD2 | TRBJ2-1 | TRBV19 | - | CASSSGTRSARGRNEQFF | TGTGCCAGTAGTTCGGGGACTAGATCGGCTAGGGGACGCAATGAGCAGTTCTTC
- | TRBJ1-4 | TRBV6-5 | - | CASSPYKYEKLFF | TGTGCCAGCAGCCCCTATAAATATGAAAAACTGTTTTTT
- | TRBJ2-1 | TRBV6-2/TRBV6-3 | - | CASSYSTTSNEQFF | TGTGCCAGCAGTTACTCGACGACTAGCAATGAGCAGTTCTTC
TRBD1 | TRBJ2-3 | TRBV5-1 | - | CASSLGGTGADTQYF | TGCGCCAGCAGCTTAGGGGGGACAGGCGCAGATACGCAGTATTTT
TRBD2 | TRBJ2-5 | TRBV7-9 | - | CASSLATSGTETQYF | TGTGCCAGCAGCTTAGCTACTAGCGGGACTGAGACCCAGTACTTC
TRBD1 | TRBJ1-2 | TRBV9 | - | CASSGGQGGRNGYTF | TGTGCCAGCAGCGGGGGACAGGGGGGGAGGAATGGCTACACCTTC
TRBD1 | TRBJ1-1 | TRBV11-2 | - | CASSLLAGGMNTEAFF | TGTGCCAGCAGCTTATTGGCAGGGGGTATGAACACTGAAGCTTTCTTT
TRBD1 | TRBJ2-6 | TRBV9 | - | CASSLTGSGANVLTF | TGTGCCAGCAGCTTGACAGGGTCCGGGGCCAACGTCCTGACTTTC
TRBD1 | TRBJ2-7 | TRBV10-1 | - | CASRKPDRAYSYEQYF | TGCGCCAGCCGGAAACCTGACAGGGCTTACTCCTACGAGCAGTACTTC
TRBD2 | TRBJ2-2 | TRBV19 | - | CASSKGLAGGIAVTGELFF | TGTGCCAGTAGCAAGGGACTAGCGGGAGGTATAGCGGTCACCGGGGAGCTGTTTTTT
- | TRBJ2-7 | TRBV6-1 | once | CASSEGLVGAYEQYF | TGTGCCAGCAGTGAAGGGTTGGTAGGGGCCTACGAGCAGTACTTC
- | TRBJ2-7 | TRBV19 | - | CASSIVSFGEQYF | TGTGCCAGTAGTATAGTTTCCTTCGGGGAGCAGTACTTC
- | TRBJ2-2 | TRBV6-2/TRBV6-3 | - | CASSYSAAMTNTGELFF | TGTGCCAGCAGTTACTCAGCCGCGATGACGAACACCGGGGAGCTGTTTTTT
- | TRBJ1-3 | TRBV30 | - | CAWSVLVGNERGQSGNTIYF | TGTGCCTGGAGTGTACTAGTTGGCAACGAGCGAGGTCAATCTGGAAACACCATATATTTT
TRBD1 | TRBJ1-1 | TRBV27 | - | CASSLGTGGGLNTEAFF | TGTGCCAGCAGTTTAGGGACAGGGGGGGGGTTAAACACTGAAGCTTTCTTT
- | TRBJ1-1 | TRBV3-1/TRBV3-2 | - | CASSQDSGNTEAFF | TGTGCCAGCAGCCAAGATAGCGGGAACACTGAAGCTTTCTTT
- | TRBJ2-5 | TRBV15 | - | CATSRNLGGQETQYF | TGTGCCACCAGCAGAAACCTCGGGGGCCAAGAGACCCAGTACTTC
TRBD1 | TRBJ1-2 | TRBV12-3/TRBV12-4 | - | CASSHGTEYGYTF | TGTGCCAGCAGCCACGGGACAGAGTATGGCTACACCTTC
- | TRBJ2-1 | TRBV7-6 | - | CASSHRYGPGNEQFF | TGTGCCAGCAGCCACCGATATGGCCCGGGGAATGAGCAGTTCTTC
- | TRBJ1-2 | TRBV7-2 | - | CASSYLFTYYGYTF | TGTGCCAGCAGCTACCTGTTTACTTACTATGGCTACACCTTC
- | TRBJ2-2 | TRBV6-2/TRBV6-3 | once | CASSYSLNTGELFF | TGTGCCAGCAGTTACTCACTGAACACCGGGGAGCTGTTTTTT
- | TRBJ2-4 | TRBV19 | - | CASSGYYGDDIQYF | TGTGCCAGTAGTGGATACTATGGTGACGACATTCAGTACTTC
TRBD2 | TRBJ2-1 | TRBV11-2 | - | CASSPRLAGVNNEQFF | TGTGCCAGCAGCCCCCGACTAGCGGGAGTCAACAATGAGCAGTTCTTC
- | TRBJ2-7 | TRBV19 | - | CASSHTGSYEQYF | TGTGCCAGTAGCCACACGGGCTCCTACGAGCAGTACTTC
TRBD1 | TRBJ1-2 | TRBV5-1 | once | CASSLGDRVNYGYTF | TGCGCCAGCAGCTTAGGGGACAGGGTTAACTATGGCTACACCTTC
- | TRBJ2-2 | TRBV2 | - | CASSGEGDTGELFF | TGTGCCAGCAGCGGTGAGGGCGACACCGGGGAGCTGTTTTTT
- | TRBJ2-7 | TRBV30 | - | CAWSGGGYEQYF | TGTGCCTGGAGTGGCGGAGGCTACGAGCAGTACTTC
- | TRBJ2-5 | TRBV2 | - | CASTAGLKETQYF | TGTGCCAGCACTGCGGGGCTTAAAGAGACCCAGTACTTC
- | TRBJ2-2 | TRBV4-3 | - | CASSQESGGSNTGELFF | TGCGCCAGCAGCCAAGAGTCAGGGGGGTCGAACACCGGGGAGCTGTTTTTT
- | TRBJ2-7 | TRBV5-4 | - | CASSLEQGVREQYF | TGTGCCAGCAGCTTAGAACAGGGAGTAAGAGAGCAGTACTTC
TRBD2 | TRBJ2-3 | TRBV6-5 | few | CASSYDGRAPTDTQYF | TGTGCCAGCAGTTACGACGGGAGGGCCCCCACAGATACGCAGTATTTT
TRBD2 | TRBJ2-1 | TRBV15 | few | CATSREGLAGYNEQFF | TGTGCCACCAGCAGAGAGGGACTAGCGGGCTACAATGAGCAGTTCTTC
- | TRBJ2-3 | TRBV5-6 | - | CASSLAPTGTDTQYF | TGTGCCAGCAGCTTGGCCCCAACAGGGACAGATACGCAGTATTTT
TRBD1 | TRBJ1-2 | TRBV2 | - | CASSERNDRGRDTHTF | TGTGCCAGCAGTGAAAGGAACGACAGGGGGCGGGACACCCACACCTTC
- | TRBJ2-7 | TRBV6-5 | - | CASTNYRYEQYF | TGTGCCAGCACGAATTACAGGTACGAGCAGTACTTC
TRBD2 | TRBJ2-5 | TRBV10-3 | - | CAISVSSGDQETQYF | TGTGCCATCAGTGTATCCAGCGGGGATCAAGAGACCCAGTACTTC
TRBD1 | TRBJ1-2 | TRBV6-2/TRBV6-3 | - | CASSRDRGTNYGYTF | TGTGCCAGCAGCCGCGACAGGGGAACAAACTATGGCTACACCTTC
TRBD1 | TRBJ2-1 | TRBV6-6 | - | CASSLGQGLEQFF | TGTGCCAGCAGCCTAGGACAGGGGCTTGAGCAGTTCTTC
- | TRBJ2-2 | TRBV5-1 | - | CASSLDQGSGELFF | TGCGCCAGCAGCTTGGACCAGGGGTCCGGGGAGCTGTTTTTT
TRBD1 | TRBJ2-5 | TRBV4-1 | few | CASSQGQGTFQETQYF | TGCGCCAGCAGCCAAGGACAGGGGACATTTCAAGAGACCCAGTACTTC
- | TRBJ2-1 | TRBV10-1 | - | CASSDTGTSFKQFF | TGCGCCAGCAGTGATACCGGGACTTCTTTTAAGCAGTTCTTC
TRBD2 | TRBJ2-1 | TRBV9 | - | CASSAETSGISNEQFF | TGTGCCAGCAGCGCCGAGACTAGCGGGATATCCAATGAGCAGTTCTTC
TRBD1 | TRBJ1-1 | TRBV19 | - | CASRTTGQSGRTEAFF | TGTGCCAGTAGAACGACGGGACAGTCGGGGAGGACTGAAGCTTTCTTT
TRBD1 | TRBJ2-1 | TRBV2 | - | CASSERAGGLNEQFF | TGTGCCAGCAGTGAGAGGGCAGGGGGCCTTAATGAGCAGTTCTTC
- | TRBJ1-1 | TRBV30 | - | CAWSAGTSHTEAFF | TGTGCCTGGAGTGCCGGGACAAGCCACACTGAAGCTTTCTTT
- | TRBJ2-5 | TRBV12-3/TRBV12-4 | - | CASSPREGPAQYF | TGTGCCAGCAGTCCGCGGGAAGGACCGGCCCAGTACTTC
- | TRBJ2-2 | TRBV29-1 | - | CSVAETGELFF | TGCAGCGTTGCGGAGACCGGGGAGCTGTTTTTT
TRBD2 | TRBJ2-2 | TRBV6-5 | - | CASSSTSGRRGGELFF | TGTGCCAGCAGTTCGACTAGCGGGAGGAGGGGCGGGGAGCTGTTTTTT
TRBD1 | TRBJ1-1 | TRBV11-2 | once | CASSPSVEQGGTEAFF | TGTGCCAGCAGCCCCTCTGTTGAGCAGGGGGGAACTGAAGCTTTCTTT
- | TRBJ2-1 | TRBV5-1 | - | CASSPAVGGNEQFF | TGCGCCAGCAGCCCAGCGGTGGGTGGAAATGAGCAGTTCTTC
TRBD1 | TRBJ1-2 | TRBV24-1 | - | CATSDDRGPGYTF | TGTGCCACCAGTGATGACAGGGGGCCTGGCTACACCTTC
TRBD2 | TRBJ2-3 | TRBV20-1 | - | CSASRSGGRAGDTQYF | TGCAGTGCTAGTAGGTCGGGCGGGAGGGCTGGAGATACGCAGTATTTT
TRBD1 | TRBJ1-2 | TRBV7-2 | few | CASSEDRAGYTF | TGTGCCAGCAGTGAGGACAGGGCCGGCTACACCTTC
TRBD1 | TRBJ2-3 | TRBV7-3 | once | CASSPGQGRTDTQYF | TGTGCCAGCAGCCCAGGACAGGGCCGCACAGATACGCAGTATTTT